This T cell receptor (beta chain) was retrieved from a study of early T cells in non-severe SARS-CoV-2 infection. Study-wide context: The sequenced material was bulk RNA from unsorted whole blood, and its chains were unpaired. Points from the study as a whole: VDJdb matches were skewed toward anti-spike CD8 T cell responses.

The CDR3 sequence is 14 residues long. The germline V gene encodes CDR1 SGHRS and CDR2 YFSETQ. Trimming took off 2 bases at V and 2 bases at J, with 9 bases between the two ends. This clonotype was observed a handful of times. Its target is unknown. Unique molecular identifiers (one per individual cDNA molecule) were attached. In TCRdb, the 5' RACE reads were re-called with MiXCR into one record per CDR3 protein. There are tens of thousands of distinct CDR3 sequences in the sample; around 4.3% occur only once, and about 20% lies in the top ten. The chain couples TRBV5-1 to TRBJ2-3; D uncertain. The receptor's source is an adult who was a healthcare worker with PCR-confirmed SARS-CoV-2 infection or an uninfected control (not recorded which). The sequencing input was whole blood. The CDR3 loop is CASSLEAITDTQYF. The CDR3 DNA reads as TGCGCCAGCAGCTTAGAGGCCATCACAGATACGCAGTATTTT.